The entry below gives a single T cell receptor beta chain sequence along with its context. The specificity of this receptor is unknown. The record has no base qualities; no much larger clone is one base away. These data originate in a study of blood T cell repertoires in COVID-19 (dated by TCRdb to the early 2020s). Describing the broader study: Samples from collaborators originated in the United States, Italy and Spain and spanned both the acute and convalescent phases of COVID-19. The sample metadata nearly always contained a de-identified subject ID, COVID-19 status, age in years and sex. The material from the prospective study consisted of cDNA or gDNA derived from T cells, B-cell-depleted T cells, or PBMCs. Where available, HLA class I and class II types were taken from metadata supplied by the sample provider and were not determined by assay-based typing. The dataset comprised deeply sampled blood TCRbeta repertoires from subjects exposed to, actively infected with, or recovered from COVID-19. Samples came from the ongoing ImmuneRACE study (first 160 participants) plus 1,254 subjects from 6 global collaborators. The repertoires were released in a freely available public database meant as a resource for research on the immune response to SARS-CoV-2. Study-wide conclusions, independent of this receptor: The amount of clinical and demographic metadata varied by source and participant and was provided uncurated.

The immunoSEQ Assay, a bias-controlled multiplex PCR, was used to amplify TCRbeta CDR3 regions from genomic DNA. As for the authors' bioinformatics: Nucleated cell counts per sample were estimated from amplification of reference gene primers within the assay. To quantify the absolute abundance of each unique TCRbeta CDR3 rearrangement, sequence reads were collapsed and filtered. For each sample, productive Simpson clonality was calculated as the square root of Simpson's diversity index across productive rearrangements. TCRdb limited this immuneACCESS table to in-frame rearrangements with V and J called. A share of clones is missing; checked studies link under half to unresolved V genes, and the rest is unexplained. That table furnishes V, J and clone size, whereas the DNA furnished D and trimming. The sample table holds some 120,000 clones, of which approximately 82% were seen once. The top ten clones comprise 3.5% to 4.5% of the sample.

The germline V gene specifies MNHEY as CDR1 and SVGAGI as CDR2. V lost 6 bases and J lost 4 bases, and the count of bases not matched to a germline gene is 8. Counted from cysteine to phenylalanine, this CDR3 has 15 amino acids. Only the CDR3 portion is preserved as DNA: 45 bases, with reading frame beginning at the first base. Each collaborating institution followed its own protocols to collect whole blood in K2EDTA tubes. For TCRbeta analysis, collaborators shipped samples as frozen whole blood, isolated PBMCs, or DNA extracted from either of those sample types. The TCR was taken from a woman aged 45-59 years with acute or convalescent COVID-19. The sequenced sample was peripheral blood. The chain is encoded by TRBV6-5 joined to TRBJ2-2; 7 of the junction bases match TRBD2. The DNA is as follows: TGTGCCAGCAGCGACGGAGTAGCGGGCACCGGGGAGCTGTTTTTT. Protein translation: CASSDGVAGTGELFF.